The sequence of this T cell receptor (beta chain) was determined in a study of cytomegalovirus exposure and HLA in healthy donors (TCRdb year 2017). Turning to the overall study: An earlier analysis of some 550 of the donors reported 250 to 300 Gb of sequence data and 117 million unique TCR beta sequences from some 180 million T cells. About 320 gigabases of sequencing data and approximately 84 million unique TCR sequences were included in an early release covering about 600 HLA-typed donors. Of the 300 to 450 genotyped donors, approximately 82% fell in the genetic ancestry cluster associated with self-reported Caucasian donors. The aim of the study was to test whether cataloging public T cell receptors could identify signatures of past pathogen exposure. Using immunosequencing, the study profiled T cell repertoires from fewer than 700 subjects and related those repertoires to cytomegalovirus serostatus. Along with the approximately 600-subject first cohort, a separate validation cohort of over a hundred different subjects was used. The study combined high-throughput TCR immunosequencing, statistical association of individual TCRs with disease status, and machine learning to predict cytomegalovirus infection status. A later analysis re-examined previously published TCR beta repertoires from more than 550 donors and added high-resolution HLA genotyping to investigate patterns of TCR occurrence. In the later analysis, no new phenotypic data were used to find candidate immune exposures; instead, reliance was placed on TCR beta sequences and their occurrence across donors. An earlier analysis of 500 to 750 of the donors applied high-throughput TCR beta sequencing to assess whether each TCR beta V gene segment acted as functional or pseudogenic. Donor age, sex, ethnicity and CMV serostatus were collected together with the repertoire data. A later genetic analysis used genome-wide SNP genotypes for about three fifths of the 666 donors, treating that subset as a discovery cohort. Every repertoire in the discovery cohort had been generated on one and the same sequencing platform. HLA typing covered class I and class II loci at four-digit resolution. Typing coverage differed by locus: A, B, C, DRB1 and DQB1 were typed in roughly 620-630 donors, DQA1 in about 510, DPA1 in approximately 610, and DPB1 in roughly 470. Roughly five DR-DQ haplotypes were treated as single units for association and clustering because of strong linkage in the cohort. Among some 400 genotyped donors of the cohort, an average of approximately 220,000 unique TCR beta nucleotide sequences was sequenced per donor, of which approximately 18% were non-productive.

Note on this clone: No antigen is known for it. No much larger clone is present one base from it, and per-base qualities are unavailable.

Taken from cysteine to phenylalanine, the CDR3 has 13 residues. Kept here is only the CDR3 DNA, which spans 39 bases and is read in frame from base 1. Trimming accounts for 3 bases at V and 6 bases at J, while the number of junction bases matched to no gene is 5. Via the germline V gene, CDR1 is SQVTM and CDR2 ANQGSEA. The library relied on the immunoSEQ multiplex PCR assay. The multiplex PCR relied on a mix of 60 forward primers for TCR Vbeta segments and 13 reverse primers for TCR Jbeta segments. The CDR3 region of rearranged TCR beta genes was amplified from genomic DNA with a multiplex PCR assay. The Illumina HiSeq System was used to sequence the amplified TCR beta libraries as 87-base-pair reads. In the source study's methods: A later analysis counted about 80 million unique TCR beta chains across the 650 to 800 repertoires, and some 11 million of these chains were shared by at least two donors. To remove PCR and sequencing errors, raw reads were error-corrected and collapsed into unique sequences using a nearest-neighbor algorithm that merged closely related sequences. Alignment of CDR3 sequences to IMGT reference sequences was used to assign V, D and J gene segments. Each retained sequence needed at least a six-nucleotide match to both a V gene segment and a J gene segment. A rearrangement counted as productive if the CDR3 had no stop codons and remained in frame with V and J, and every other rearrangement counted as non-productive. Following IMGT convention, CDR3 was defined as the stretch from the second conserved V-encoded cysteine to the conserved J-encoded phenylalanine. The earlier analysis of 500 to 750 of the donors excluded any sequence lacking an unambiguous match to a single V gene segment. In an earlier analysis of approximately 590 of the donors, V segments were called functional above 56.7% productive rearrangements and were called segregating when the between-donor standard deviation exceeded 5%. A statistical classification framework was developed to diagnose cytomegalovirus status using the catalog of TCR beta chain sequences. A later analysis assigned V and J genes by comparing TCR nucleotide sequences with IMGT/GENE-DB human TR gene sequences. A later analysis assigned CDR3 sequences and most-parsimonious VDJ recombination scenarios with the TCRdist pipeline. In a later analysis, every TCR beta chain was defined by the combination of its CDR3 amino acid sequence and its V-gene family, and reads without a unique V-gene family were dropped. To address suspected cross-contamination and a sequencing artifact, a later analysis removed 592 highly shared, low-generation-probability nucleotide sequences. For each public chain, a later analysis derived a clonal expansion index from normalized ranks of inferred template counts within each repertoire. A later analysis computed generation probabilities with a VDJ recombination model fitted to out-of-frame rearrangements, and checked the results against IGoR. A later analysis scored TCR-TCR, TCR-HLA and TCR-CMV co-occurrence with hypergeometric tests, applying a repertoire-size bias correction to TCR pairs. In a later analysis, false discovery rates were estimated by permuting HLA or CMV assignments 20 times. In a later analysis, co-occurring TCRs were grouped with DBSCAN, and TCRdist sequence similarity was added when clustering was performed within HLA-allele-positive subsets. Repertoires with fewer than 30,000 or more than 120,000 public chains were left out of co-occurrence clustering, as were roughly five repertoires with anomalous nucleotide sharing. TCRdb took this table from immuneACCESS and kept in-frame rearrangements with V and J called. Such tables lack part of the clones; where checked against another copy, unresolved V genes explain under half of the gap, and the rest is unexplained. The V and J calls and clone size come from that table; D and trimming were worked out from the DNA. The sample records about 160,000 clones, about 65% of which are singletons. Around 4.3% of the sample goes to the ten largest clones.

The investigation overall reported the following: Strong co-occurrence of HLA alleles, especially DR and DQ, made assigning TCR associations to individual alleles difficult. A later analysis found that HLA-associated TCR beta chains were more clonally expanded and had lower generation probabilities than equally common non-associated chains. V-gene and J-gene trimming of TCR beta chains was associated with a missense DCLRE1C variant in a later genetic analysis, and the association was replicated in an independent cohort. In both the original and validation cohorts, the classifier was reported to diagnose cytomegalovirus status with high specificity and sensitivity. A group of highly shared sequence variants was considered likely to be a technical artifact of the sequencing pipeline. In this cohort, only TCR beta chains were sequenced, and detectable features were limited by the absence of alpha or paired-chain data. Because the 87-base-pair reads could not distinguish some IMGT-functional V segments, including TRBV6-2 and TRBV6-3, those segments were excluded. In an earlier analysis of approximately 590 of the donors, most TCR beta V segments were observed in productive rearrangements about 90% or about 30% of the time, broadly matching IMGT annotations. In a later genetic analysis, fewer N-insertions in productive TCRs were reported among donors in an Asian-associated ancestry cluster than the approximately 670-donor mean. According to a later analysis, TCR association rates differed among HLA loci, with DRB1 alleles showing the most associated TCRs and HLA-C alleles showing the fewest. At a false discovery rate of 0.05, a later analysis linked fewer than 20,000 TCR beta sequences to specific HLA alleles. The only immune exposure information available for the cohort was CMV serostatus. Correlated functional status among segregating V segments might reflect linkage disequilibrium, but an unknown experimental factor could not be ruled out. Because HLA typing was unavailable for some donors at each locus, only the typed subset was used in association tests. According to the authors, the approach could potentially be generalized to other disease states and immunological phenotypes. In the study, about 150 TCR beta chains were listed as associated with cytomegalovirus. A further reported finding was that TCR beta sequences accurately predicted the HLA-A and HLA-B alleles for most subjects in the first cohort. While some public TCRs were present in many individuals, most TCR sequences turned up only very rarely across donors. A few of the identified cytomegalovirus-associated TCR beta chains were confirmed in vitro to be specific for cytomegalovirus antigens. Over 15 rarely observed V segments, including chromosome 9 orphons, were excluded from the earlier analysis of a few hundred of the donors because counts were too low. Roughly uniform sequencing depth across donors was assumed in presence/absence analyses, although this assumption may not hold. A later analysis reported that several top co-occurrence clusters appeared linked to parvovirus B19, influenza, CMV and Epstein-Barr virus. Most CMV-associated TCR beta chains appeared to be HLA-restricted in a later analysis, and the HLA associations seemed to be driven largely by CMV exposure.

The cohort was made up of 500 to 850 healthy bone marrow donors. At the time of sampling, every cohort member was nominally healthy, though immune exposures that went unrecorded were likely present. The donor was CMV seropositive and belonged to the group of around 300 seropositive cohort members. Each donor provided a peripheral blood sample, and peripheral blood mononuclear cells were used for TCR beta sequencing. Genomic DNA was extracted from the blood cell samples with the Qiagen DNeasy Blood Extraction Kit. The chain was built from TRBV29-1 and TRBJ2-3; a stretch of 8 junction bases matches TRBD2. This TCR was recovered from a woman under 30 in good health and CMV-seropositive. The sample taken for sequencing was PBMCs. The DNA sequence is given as TGCAGCGTTGAGGCTAGCGGGTATGATACGCAGTATTTT. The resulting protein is CSVEASGYDTQYF.